Following are 11 T cell receptor beta chains from one sample sequenced in a study of blood T cells in healthy people across ages. It was with a sample-barcoded 5' primer and a J-beta primer mix that a second PCR of about 6 to 11 cycles was run. TCRdb redid the calling of the 5' RACE reads with MiXCR, one entry per CDR3 protein. In the table there are around 900,000 distinct CDR3 sequences, 29% of which are singletons. Source material: blood. The origin of the receptors is a woman older than 75 in good health.

This clonotype was seen more than once but under ten times. The V gene is TRBV27, the J gene TRBJ1-6; possible D gene TRBD1, 5 bases. V was shortened by 7 bases and J by 6 bases, with 25 bases between the two germline ends. The germline V gene encodes CDR1 MNHEY and CDR2 SMNVEV (reference sequence). The CDR3 extends over 18 amino acids. CDR3 residues: CASKGTGTRLGINSPLHF. CDR3 bases: TGTGCCAGCAAGGGAACTGGGACCCGCCTGGGGATTAATTCACCCCTCCACTTT.

The chain employs TRBV9 and TRBJ2-2; the D is unclear. Trimming pared 3 bases from V and 1 base from J, leaving 19 bases between. Germline CDR1 reads SGDLS; CDR2 reads YYNGEE. CDR3 size: 18 residues. The CDR3 protein is CASSAHFNKGQNTGELFF. The CDR3 DNA is TGTGCCAGCAGCGCCCACTTTAACAAGGGTCAGAACACCGGGGAGCTGTTTTTT.

In its sample, this clonotype was seen a few times. This rearrangement joins TRBV10-3 to TRBJ1-1; D remains unclear. The CDR3 loop spans 13 amino acids. Germline V gene lookup returns CDR1 ENHRY and CDR2 SYGVKD. Between the trimmed V and J ends, which lost 6 bases and 1 base, there was a span of 9 bases. The CDR3 DNA follows: TGTGCCATCAGGGCACAGCCGAACACTGAAGCTTTCTTT. Its translation: CAIRAQPNTEAFF.

The V and J genes are TRBV11-2 and TRBJ1-1, with TRBD1 matching 10 bases. CDR3 length equals 17 residues. V lost 4 bases and J lost 4; bases outside the gene matches: 12. Germline CDR1 and CDR2: SGHAT and FQNNGV. This chain's CDR3 is CASSSDGTGELSTEAFF. CDR3 coding DNA: TGTGCCAGCAGCTCCGATGGGACAGGGGAATTGAGCACTGAAGCTTTCTTT.

V and J are TRBV4-1 and TRBJ1-3; D remains ambiguous. The CDR3 totals 15 residues. Between the trimmed V and J ends, which lost 1 base and 7 bases, there was a span of 14 bases. Germline-derived CDR1 and CDR2 are MGHRA and YSYEKL. CDR3 DNA: TGCGCCAGCAGCCAAGTGACACGACTAAGGAACACCATATATTTT. Its translation is CASSQVTRLRNTIYF.

This clonotype occurred many times. The rearrangement links TRBV12-3 or TRBV12-4 to TRBJ2-5; D unresolved. V lost 6 bases to trimming and J lost 3 bases, with 8 bases between them. The CDR3 is 12 amino acids. The CDR3 nucleotides read TGTGCCAGCAGCTTCAGTAAAGAGACCCAGTACTTC. This translates into CASSFSKETQYF.

This chain uses TRBV4-3 with TRBJ1-2; 8 nucleotides align to TRBD1. V dropped 4 bases and J dropped 2; count of bases not matched to a gene: 9. The CDR3 runs 16 residues. Germline assignment: CDR1 LGHNA and CDR2 YSLEER. Here the CDR3 reads CASSLEEAGGNYGYTF. The CDR3, as DNA: TGCGCCAGCAGCCTAGAGGAGGCAGGGGGCAACTATGGCTACACCTTC.

Comments on this clonotype: A much larger clone is a single base away; this may be a read error. This CDR3 is missing its conserved last phenylalanine or tryptophan, likely due to a read error. This rearrangement joins TRBV5-1 to TRBJ2-1; D not resolved. CDR3 length equals 13 residues. Germline V gives CDR1 SGHRS, CDR2 YFSETQ. Between the trimmed V and J ends, which lost 7 bases and 9 bases, there was a span of 17 bases. This CDR3 is CASRPPEDGEQFV. The CDR3 DNA follows: TGCGCCAGCCGACCCCCCGAGGATGGTGAGCAGTTCGTC.

This clonotype turned up a few times. V and J are TRBV20-1 and TRBJ1-6; D call uncertain. The CDR3 is 11 residues long. The V end was cut by 6 bases, the J end by 11 bases, with 11 bases between. Germline V gene lookup returns CDR1 DFQATT and CDR2 SNEGSKA (reference sequence). CDR3 nucleotide sequence: TGCAGTGCGGGAAAATTGGCACCCCTCCACTTT. It encodes CSAGKLAPLHF.

V usage is TRBV27 and J usage is TRBJ1-1, with D unresolved. The CDR3 covers 16 residues. CDR1 and CDR2 (germline): MNHEY, SMNVEV (reference sequence). V was clipped by 2 bases and J by 0 bases, with 13 bases between them. CDR3 sequence reads: CASSLRRATLNTEAFF. The CDR3 bases are TGTGCCAGCAGTTTAAGGAGGGCTACTTTGAACACTGAAGCTTTCTTT.

On this clonotype itself: A read error may be the cause here, since a much bigger clone is one base away. This sequence joins TRBV6-5 and TRBJ2-3, with 9 bases identical to TRBD1. The CDR3 has 13 residues. Germline lookup yields CDR1 MNHEY and CDR2 SVGAGI. CDR3 protein: CASTDRGTDTRYF. CDR3 sequence (DNA): TGTGCCAGCACTGACAGGGGGACAGATACGCGGTATTTT.